Each of the 15 T cell receptor beta chains below was sequenced from the same sample in a study of blood T cell repertoires in COVID-19. Repertoires were generated with immunoSEQ multiplex PCR, while TCRdb's copy carries only in-frame clones and drops some. Here the sample spans hundreds of thousands of clones, 70% to 90% being singletons. Sequencing was done on a sample of peripheral blood. The source is a woman in her fifties or sixties with COVID-19, enrolled during active disease.

The J gene is TRBJ1-1, the V gene TRBV7-9; tentatively, D is TRBD1 (5 bases). Between the trimmed V and J ends, which lost 5 bases and 6 bases, there was a span of 13 bases. Per germline, CDR1 SEHNR and CDR2 FQNEAQ (reference sequence). The length of the CDR3 is 13 residues. Here the CDR3 DNA reads TGTGCCAGCAGCCTACTCGGACACGCTGAAGCTTTCTTT. Encoded protein: CASSLLGHAEAFF.

This clone was seen only once. The V call is TRBV18, the J call TRBJ2-5; tentative D call: TRBD2 (5 bases). V lost 1 base and J 1 base, leaving 13 bases between the germline ends. CDR3 length: 16 amino acids. Per the germline V gene, CDR1 is KGHSH and CDR2 is LQKENI. CDR3 region: CASSPRKAGSQETQYF. The CDR3 nucleotides are TGTGCCAGCTCACCACGCAAGGCGGGCTCCCAAGAGACCCAGTACTTC.

This chain links TRBV5-5 with TRBJ2-7; D is possibly TRBD1 (5 bases). CDR1 and CDR2 (germline): SGHKS, YYEKEE (reference sequence). V was cut by 0 bases and J by 4 bases, with 14 bases left in between. The CDR3 has 15 residues. The CDR3 is CASSLEQGPIYEQYF. The DNA for the CDR3 is TGTGCCAGCAGCTTGGAGCAGGGCCCCATATACGAGCAGTACTTC.

The rearrangement joins TRBV4-2 to TRBJ2-7, with 7 bases lining up with TRBD1. The CDR3 runs to 16 residues. The V gene's germline CDR1 is LGHNA and CDR2 YNFKEQ. The ends lost 0 bases at V and 2 bases at J; junction bases unmatched: 7. The CDR3 is CASSQEKTGRAYEQYF. The CDR3 region has the DNA TGTGCCAGCAGCCAAGAAAAGACAGGGCGCGCCTACGAGCAGTACTTC.

This clone was observed a single time. The chain recombines TRBV5-1 with TRBJ2-1; TRBD1 agrees at 9 bases. Germline lookup yields CDR1 SGHRS and CDR2 YFSETQ. The CDR3 runs 14 residues. V gave up 3 bases and J gave up 3 bases; unmatched junction bases: 1. CDR3 region: CASSSGQGYNEQFF. CDR3 DNA sequence: TGCGCCAGCAGCTCGGGACAGGGCTACAATGAGCAGTTCTTC.

On this clone itself: One junction end disagrees with the germline gene, perhaps due to a read error. Other nucleotide sequences in the sample specify the same CDR3. The V gene is TRBV5-5, the J gene TRBJ2-7; TRBD1 matches 7 bases. This CDR3 is 16 amino acids long. Germline CDR1 SGHKS, CDR2 YYEKEE (reference sequence). Here the CDR3 reads CASSLGRDRPSYEQYF. CDR3 nucleotide sequence: TGTGCCAGCAGCTTGGGACGGGACAGACCCTCCTATGAGCAGTACTTC. The full variable domain, completed using reference TRBV5-5 and TRBJ2-7, is DAGVTQSPTHLIKTRGQQVTLRCSPISGHKSVSWYQQVLGQGPQFIFQYYEKEERGRGNFPDRFSARQFPNYSSELNVNALLLGDSALYLCASSLGRDRPSYEQYFGPGTRLTVT.

This clone appeared once. The chain joins TRBV6-5 to TRBJ2-7; D uncertain. The CDR3 covers 11 residues. The ends were cut back, 10 bases at V and 3 bases at J, with 10 bases in the middle. Germline V lookup: CDR1 MNHEY, CDR2 SVGAGI. The CDR3 DNA sequence: TGTGCCATCCGGTACGACTACGAGCAGTACTTC. It encodes CAIRYDYEQYF.

The chain carries TRBV5-5 and TRBJ1-1, with D possibly being TRBD1 (6 bases). V was shortened by 3 bases and J by 5 bases, with 11 bases between the two germline ends. The CDR3 sequence is 13 residues long. The germline V gene has CDR1 SGHKS and CDR2 YYEKEE (reference sequence). CDR3 region: CASSSQGWTEAFF. The CDR3 nucleotides are TGTGCCAGCAGCTCCCAGGGGTGGACTGAAGCTTTCTTT. The entire variable domain, with the rest obtained from reference TRBV5-5 and TRBJ1-1, is as follows: DAGVTQSPTHLIKTRGQQVTLRCSPISGHKSVSWYQQVLGQGPQFIFQYYEKEERGRGNFPDRFSARQFPNYSSELNVNALLLGDSALYLCASSSQGWTEAFFGQGTRLTVV.

The V and J genes are TRBV5-1 and TRBJ2-5, with 8 bases identical to TRBD2. The CDR3 is made up of 14 amino acids. V gave up 4 bases and J gave up 5 bases; unmatched junction bases: 7. CDR1 is SGHRS and CDR2 is YFSETQ in the germline V gene. The CDR3 DNA reads TGCGCCAGCAGCCGGGGGTCTAGCGGGGAGACCCAGTACTTC. It encodes CASSRGSSGETQYF.

This clone was observed a few times. The chain recombines TRBV6-5 with TRBJ2-5; 9 bases map to TRBD1. The CDR3 is 12 amino acids. Trimming removed 11 bases from V and 7 bases from J; junction bases left unmatched: 8. Germline loops: CDR1 MNHEY, CDR2 SVGAGI. CDR3 loop: CAGRTGEVTQYF. CDR3 nucleotide sequence: TGTGCCGGGAGGACAGGGGAAGTGACCCAGTACTTC.

This clone showed up just a few times. The chain employs TRBV23-1 and TRBJ1-3; maybe TRBD1 (5 bases). TRBV23-1 is given ORF status, its function remaining uncertain. V was cut by 7 bases and J by 1 base, with 11 bases left in between. The CDR3 consists of 14 residues. The CDR3 reads CASINQGSGNTIYF. CDR3 sequence (DNA): TGCGCCAGCATCAATCAGGGTTCTGGAAACACCATATATTTT.

This clone was seen a handful of times. The rearrangement links TRBV3-1 (or the pseudogene TRBV3-2) to TRBJ1-2; 7 bases are a match to TRBD1. The CDR3 contains 13 residues. The V and J ends lost 10 bases and 4 bases, in that order; junction bases with no gene match: 9. Germline V gives CDR1 LGHDT, CDR2 YNNKEL (reference sequence). CDR3 region: CATSYGTAYGYTF. The CDR3, as DNA: TGTGCCACTTCATACGGGACAGCCTATGGCTACACCTTC.

The genes are TRBV19 and TRBJ1-2; 11 nucleotides match TRBD1. Germline CDR1 reads LNHDA; CDR2 reads SQIVND (reference sequence). V dropped 6 bases and J dropped 1; count of bases not matched to a gene: 13. The CDR3 covers 18 residues. Written as DNA, the CDR3 is TGTGCCAGTAGCATGCCGGGACAGGGGGTGCGGTTTAACTATGGCTACACCTTC. Translating gives CASSMPGQGVRFNYGYTF.

The chain recombines TRBV5-4 with TRBJ1-1; D call uncertain. Looked up from germline, CDR1 is SGHNT and CDR2 is YYREEE (reference sequence). Deletions cut 1 base from V and 5 bases from J, with 15 bases between. This CDR3 has 15 amino acids. As DNA, the CDR3 is TGTGCCAGCAGCTTGTACTCTGGTTTAAGAACTGAAGCTTTCTTT. Protein product: CASSLYSGLRTEAFF.

This sequence joins TRBV5-1 and TRBJ1-5; D possibly corresponds to TRBD1 (5 bases). Germline V gene lookup returns CDR1 SGHRS and CDR2 YFSETQ. This CDR3 region has 15 residues. V was clipped by 1 base and J by 6 bases, with 14 bases between them. The CDR3 here is CASSLSPGMIQPQHF. The CDR3 DNA reads TGCGCCAGCAGCTTGTCTCCAGGGATGATTCAGCCCCAGCATTTT.